This T cell receptor (beta chain) was sequenced in a study of cytomegalovirus exposure and HLA in healthy donors (dated by TCRdb to the late 2010s). A note on the overall study: According to an earlier analysis of 587 of the donors, roughly 180 million T cells yielded roughly 110 million unique TCR beta sequences and about 280 Gb of sequence data. An earlier analysis of fewer than 750 of the donors used high-throughput TCR beta sequencing to judge whether each TCR beta V gene segment behaved as functional or pseudogenic. A few DR-DQ haplotypes were handled as single units for association and clustering because linkage in the cohort was strong. Of the approximately 370 genotyped donors, over 80% were placed in the genetic ancestry cluster associated with self-reported Caucasian donors. To predict cytomegalovirus infection status, the study combined high-throughput TCR immunosequencing, statistical association of individual TCRs with disease status, and machine learning. Typing coverage differed by locus: A, B, C, DRB1 and DQB1 were typed in about 620-630 donors, DQA1 in 522, DPA1 in 606, and DPB1 in approximately 450. HLA typing included class I and class II loci at four-digit resolution. In a later analysis, previously published TCR beta repertoires from 600 to 850 donors were re-analyzed and high-resolution HLA genotyping was added so that TCR occurrence patterns could be studied. All discovery cohort repertoires had been generated using a single sequencing platform. Around 320 gigabases of sequencing data and approximately 85 million unique TCR sequences were included in an early release covering roughly 600 HLA-typed donors. The T cell repertoires of 700 or so subjects were profiled by immunosequencing and related to cytomegalovirus serostatus. The study aimed to test whether cataloging public T cell receptors could reveal signatures of past pathogen exposure. In a later genetic analysis, genome-wide SNP genotypes for about three fifths of the roughly 670 donors were used, and that subset was treated as a discovery cohort. In the later analysis, no new phenotypic data were used to find candidate immune exposures; instead, reliance was placed on TCR beta sequences and their occurrence across donors. In addition to the first cohort of around 670 subjects, a separate validation cohort of approximately 130 different subjects was used. Among about 410 genotyped donors of the cohort, an average of approximately 240,000 unique TCR beta nucleotide sequences was sequenced per donor, of which approximately 19% were non-productive. Donor age, sex, ethnicity and CMV serostatus were compiled alongside the repertoire data.

The paper's findings and limits, for the study overall: In a later genetic analysis, a missense DCLRE1C variant was associated with V-gene and J-gene trimming of TCR beta chains, and the association was replicated in an independent cohort. A group of highly shared sequence variants was considered likely to be a technical artifact of the sequencing pipeline. In a later analysis, HLA-associated TCR beta chains were found to be more clonally expanded and to have lower generation probabilities than equally common non-associated chains. A later analysis reported that several top co-occurrence clusters appeared linked to parvovirus B19, influenza, CMV and Epstein-Barr virus. A later analysis associated 16,951 TCR beta sequences with specific HLA alleles at a false discovery rate of 0.05. For the cohort, immune exposure information was limited to CMV serostatus. According to a later analysis, most CMV-associated TCR beta chains appeared to be HLA-restricted, and the HLA associations seemed to be driven largely by CMV exposure. In vitro tests confirmed that a few of the cytomegalovirus-associated TCR beta chains recognize cytomegalovirus antigens. Across donors, most TCR sequences were observed very rarely, whereas some public TCRs were present in many individuals. A further reported finding was that TCR beta sequences accurately predicted the HLA-A and HLA-B alleles for most subjects in the first cohort. Strong co-occurrence of HLA alleles, especially DR and DQ, made assigning TCR associations to individual alleles difficult. Sequencing depth was assumed to be roughly uniform across donors in the presence/absence analyses, though that assumption may not hold. According to the authors, the approach could potentially be generalized to other disease states and immunological phenotypes. Because HLA typing was missing for some donors at each locus, association tests included only the typed subset. The classifier was reported to diagnose cytomegalovirus status with high specificity and sensitivity in both the original and validation cohorts. Compared with the roughly 670-donor mean, donors in an Asian-associated ancestry cluster had fewer N-insertions in productive TCRs, according to a later genetic analysis. In a later analysis, the rate of TCR association differed among HLA loci, with DRB1 alleles having the most associated TCRs and HLA-C alleles having the fewest. Linkage disequilibrium might explain the correlated functional status among segregating V segments, but an unknown experimental factor could not be ruled out. This cohort had only TCR beta chains sequenced, and the lack of alpha or paired-chain data limited which features could be detected. The earlier analysis of 587 of the donors excluded around 17 rarely observed V segments, including chromosome 9 orphons, because counts were too low. The study gave a list of some 150 TCR beta chains associated with cytomegalovirus. Broadly in line with IMGT annotations, most TCR beta V segments showed up in productive rearrangements about 87% or about 30% of the time in an earlier analysis of approximately 600 of the donors.

The library was obtained by the immunoSEQ multiplex PCR assay. A mixture of 60 forward primers for TCR Vbeta segments and 13 reverse primers for TCR Jbeta segments was used in the multiplex PCR. The CDR3 region of rearranged TCR beta genes was amplified from genomic DNA with a multiplex PCR assay. The amplified TCR beta libraries were sequenced on the Illumina HiSeq System as 87-base-pair reads. The original methods were these. A later analysis tallied roughly 80 million unique TCR beta chains across the 550 to 850 repertoires, and about 10 million of those chains were shared by two or more donors. Raw reads were error-corrected and collapsed into unique sequences with a nearest-neighbor algorithm that merged closely related sequences to remove PCR and sequencing errors. Alignment of CDR3 sequences to IMGT reference sequences was used to assign V, D and J gene segments. For a sequence to be retained, at least a six-nucleotide match to both a V gene segment and a J gene segment was required. A rearrangement counted as productive if the CDR3 had no stop codons and remained in frame with V and J, and every other rearrangement counted as non-productive. Following IMGT convention, CDR3 was defined as the stretch from the second conserved V-encoded cysteine to the conserved J-encoded phenylalanine. The earlier analysis of roughly 590 of the donors excluded any sequence lacking an unambiguous match to a single V gene segment. In an earlier analysis of roughly 500 of the donors, V segments were called functional above 56.7% productive rearrangements and were called segregating when the between-donor standard deviation exceeded 5%. A statistical classification framework was developed to diagnose cytomegalovirus status using the catalog of TCR beta chain sequences. V and J gene assignment, in a later analysis, came from comparing TCR nucleotide sequences with IMGT/GENE-DB human TR gene sequences. Using the TCRdist pipeline, a later analysis assigned CDR3 sequences along with most-parsimonious VDJ recombination scenarios. In a later analysis, every TCR beta chain was defined by the combination of its CDR3 amino acid sequence and its V-gene family, and reads without a unique V-gene family were dropped. A later analysis removed several hundred highly shared, low-generation-probability nucleotide sequences to deal with suspected cross-contamination and a sequencing artifact. For each public chain, a later analysis derived a clonal expansion index from normalized ranks of inferred template counts within each repertoire. In a later analysis, generation probabilities were computed with a VDJ recombination model fitted to out-of-frame rearrangements, and the resulting probabilities were checked against IGoR. Hypergeometric tests were used in a later analysis to score TCR-TCR, TCR-HLA and TCR-CMV co-occurrence, with a repertoire-size bias correction applied to the TCR pairs. In a later analysis, false discovery rates were estimated by permuting HLA or CMV assignments 20 times. In a later analysis, co-occurring TCRs were grouped with DBSCAN, and TCRdist sequence similarity was added when clustering was performed within HLA-allele-positive subsets. Co-occurrence clustering excluded repertoires with fewer than 30,000 or more than 120,000 public chains, plus five with anomalous nucleotide sharing. TCRdb obtained this table from immuneACCESS and retained in-frame rearrangements with V and J assigned. These tables miss some clones; where compared with another copy, unresolved V genes account for less than half of the shortfall, and the remainder is unexplained. V and J calls and clone size come straight from that table; D and trimming were deduced from the DNA. This sample gives over 150,000 clones in total; under 85% of them show up just once. The biggest ten clones account for around 5% of the sample.

The cohort was made up of 650 to 700 healthy bone marrow donors. Cohort members were all nominally healthy when sampled, although unrecorded immune exposures were likely present. The donor was CMV seronegative and was included in the group of several hundred seronegative cohort members. A peripheral blood sample was collected from each donor, and TCR beta sequencing was performed on peripheral blood mononuclear cells. Genomic DNA was extracted from the blood cell samples with the Qiagen DNeasy Blood Extraction Kit. As to this clone: Its antigen remains unidentified. No base qualities exist here, and no much larger clone lies one base off it.

This receptor was identified in a man between 18 and 35 years old in good health and CMV-seronegative. Sequencing used PBMCs.

The nucleotide sequence is given as TGTGCCAGCAGCGGGGACAGGACTACGAGCTATGGCTACACCTTC. Translated, it reads CASSGDRTTSYGYTF. The chain joins TRBV9 to TRBJ1-2; 8 bases in the middle match TRBD1. The CDR1 and CDR2 encoded by the germline V gene are SGDLS and YYNGEE. V is pruned by 3 bases and J by 4 bases, leaving 8 bases of the junction without a gene match. The CDR3 measures 15 amino acids from cysteine to phenylalanine. Here the CDR3 DNA is all that survives: 45 bases in frame from base 1.